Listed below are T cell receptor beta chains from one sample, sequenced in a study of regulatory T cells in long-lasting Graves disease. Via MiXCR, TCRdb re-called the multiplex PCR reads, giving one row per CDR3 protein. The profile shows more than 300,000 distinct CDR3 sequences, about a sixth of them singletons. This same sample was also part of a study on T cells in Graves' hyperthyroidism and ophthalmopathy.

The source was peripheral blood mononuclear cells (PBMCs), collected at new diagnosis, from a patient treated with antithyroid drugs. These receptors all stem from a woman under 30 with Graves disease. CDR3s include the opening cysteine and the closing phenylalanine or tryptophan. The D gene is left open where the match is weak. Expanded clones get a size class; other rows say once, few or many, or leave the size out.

cdr3_aa: CAWSQGHAEQFF
cdr3_nt: TGTGCCTGGAGTCAGGGTCACGCTGAGCAGTTCTTC
d_call: -
j_call: TRBJ2-1
v_call: TRBV30
clone_size: many

cdr3_aa: CASSEPSGRLSGQFF
cdr3_nt: TGTGCCAGCAGTGAACCTAGCGGGAGGTTAAGTGGGCAGTTCTTC
d_call: TRBD2
j_call: TRBJ2-1
v_call: TRBV2
clone_size: many

cdr3_aa: CASSDGQSVSYEQYF
cdr3_nt: TGCGCCAGCAGCGACGGCCAATCCGTTTCCTACGAGCAGTACTTC
d_call: -
j_call: TRBJ2-7
v_call: TRBV5-1
clone_size: many

cdr3_aa: CSVFVGNTIYF
cdr3_nt: TGCAGCGTTTTCGTTGGAAACACCATATATTTT
d_call: -
j_call: TRBJ1-3
v_call: TRBV29-1
clone_size: -

cdr3_aa: CASRTLRGGLYNEQFF
cdr3_nt: TGTGCCAGCAGGACCTTGAGGGGGGGGCTTTACAATGAGCAGTTCTTC
d_call: -
j_call: TRBJ2-1
v_call: TRBV6-1
clone_size: many

cdr3_aa: CAISTGTGAGELFF
cdr3_nt: TGTGCCATCAGTACCGGGACAGGGGCCGGGGAGCTGTTTTTT
d_call: TRBD1
j_call: TRBJ2-2
v_call: TRBV10-3
clone_size: many

cdr3_aa: CASSVSVGRGLSAEAFF
cdr3_nt: TGTGCCAGCAGCGTAAGTGTTGGCAGGGGGCTGTCTGCTGAAGCTTTCTTT
d_call: TRBD1
j_call: TRBJ1-1
v_call: TRBV9
clone_size: few

cdr3_aa: CASSPLGQGPGEQYF
cdr3_nt: TGTGCCAGCAGTCCTCTGGGACAGGGCCCTGGCGAGCAGTACTTC
d_call: TRBD1
j_call: TRBJ2-7
v_call: TRBV6-2/TRBV6-3
clone_size: many

cdr3_aa: CASSLVSNSNEQFF
cdr3_nt: TGCGCCAGCAGCTTGGTTTCTAATTCCAATGAGCAGTTCTTC
d_call: -
j_call: TRBJ2-1
v_call: TRBV5-1
clone_size: many

cdr3_aa: CAWRLWDMNEKLFF
cdr3_nt: TGTGCCTGGAGACTGTGGGATATGAATGAAAAACTGTTTTTT
d_call: -
j_call: TRBJ1-4
v_call: TRBV30
clone_size: few

cdr3_aa: CASSAAGGPPDTQYF
cdr3_nt: TGTGCCAGCAGCGCAGCGGGGGGGCCACCAGATACGCAGTATTTT
d_call: TRBD2
j_call: TRBJ2-3
v_call: TRBV9
clone_size: -

cdr3_aa: CASSDLTQPQHF
cdr3_nt: TGTGCCAGCAGCGACCTAACCCAGCCCCAGCATTTT
d_call: -
j_call: TRBJ1-5
v_call: TRBV28
clone_size: -

cdr3_aa: CASSWEAGGSYQETQYF
cdr3_nt: TGTGCCAGCAGCTGGGAAGCGGGGGGCTCGTACCAAGAGACCCAGTACTTC
d_call: TRBD2
j_call: TRBJ2-5
v_call: TRBV7-9
clone_size: few

cdr3_aa: CASSLRGPTGDTIYF
cdr3_nt: TGTGCCAGCAGCTTAAGAGGACCGACCGGAGACACCATATATTTT
d_call: -
j_call: TRBJ1-3
v_call: TRBV11-2
clone_size: many

cdr3_aa: CASSLGFSRDQETQYF
cdr3_nt: TGTGCCAGCAGCTTAGGCTTTTCGAGGGACCAAGAGACCCAGTACTTC
d_call: -
j_call: TRBJ2-5
v_call: TRBV7-2
clone_size: many

cdr3_aa: CASRSGAGARNQPQHF
cdr3_nt: TGTGCCAGCAGGTCGGGGGCGGGGGCTCGCAATCAGCCCCAGCATTTT
d_call: -
j_call: TRBJ1-5
v_call: TRBV2
clone_size: -

cdr3_aa: CASSLDGGRTDTQYF
cdr3_nt: TGTGCCAGCAGCCTAGACGGGGGCAGGACAGATACGCAGTATTTT
d_call: -
j_call: TRBJ2-3
v_call: TRBV7-3
clone_size: many

cdr3_aa: CATSREGSGDWNTGELFF
cdr3_nt: TGTGCCACCAGCAGAGAGGGCTCAGGGGACTGGAACACCGGGGAGCTGTTTTTT
d_call: -
j_call: TRBJ2-2
v_call: TRBV15
clone_size: -

cdr3_aa: CASSSARISTYEQYF
cdr3_nt: TGTGCCAGCAGCTCCGCTCGAATCAGCACCTACGAGCAGTACTTC
d_call: -
j_call: TRBJ2-7
v_call: TRBV7-8
clone_size: many

cdr3_aa: CSVETDRAYEQFF
cdr3_nt: TGCAGCGTTGAGACGGACAGGGCGTATGAGCAGTTCTTC
d_call: TRBD1
j_call: TRBJ2-1
v_call: TRBV29-1
clone_size: -

cdr3_aa: CASSVSPGSFGRSNDEQYF
cdr3_nt: TGTGCCAGCAGCGTATCCCCCGGATCATTCGGGAGAAGTAACGACGAGCAGTACTTC
d_call: -
j_call: TRBJ2-7
v_call: TRBV9
clone_size: few

cdr3_aa: CASSPTGSYGYTF
cdr3_nt: TGTGCCAGCAGCCCCACAGGGTCCTATGGCTACACCTTC
d_call: -
j_call: TRBJ1-2
v_call: TRBV12-3/TRBV12-4
clone_size: many

cdr3_aa: CSVRGQGARQPQHF
cdr3_nt: TGCAGCGTCCGGGGACAGGGGGCACGTCAGCCCCAGCATTTT
d_call: TRBD1
j_call: TRBJ1-5
v_call: TRBV29-1
clone_size: -

cdr3_aa: CASSPLRQENSPLHF
cdr3_nt: TGTGCCAGCTCACCCCTGCGTCAAGAAAATTCACCCCTCCACTTT
d_call: -
j_call: TRBJ1-6
v_call: TRBV18
clone_size: many

cdr3_aa: CASSVGDRGYGYTF
cdr3_nt: TGTGCCAGCAGCGTTGGGGACAGGGGCTATGGCTACACCTTC
d_call: TRBD1
j_call: TRBJ1-2
v_call: TRBV9
clone_size: -

cdr3_aa: CASRKQGGSYGYTF
cdr3_nt: TGTGCCAGCAGGAAACAGGGTGGGAGCTATGGCTACACCTTC
d_call: -
j_call: TRBJ1-2
v_call: TRBV6-1
clone_size: many